The 30 T cell receptor beta chains listed next were all sequenced from one sample in a study of blood T cells in healthy people across ages. Next came a second PCR, run for roughly 6 to 11 cycles, which used a sample-barcoded 5' primer along with a J-beta primer mix. TCRdb re-derived calls from the 5' RACE reads in MiXCR, one entry per CDR3 protein. The table lists some 800,000 distinct CDR3 sequences, about 42% of them singletons, with roughly a fifth in the top ten. The sample was blood. The receptors here all came from a man in his sixties in good health.

The sample holds a few counts of this clonotype. The rearrangement joins TRBV9 to TRBJ2-1, with unresolved D. Between the trimmed V and J ends, which lost 0 bases and 9 bases, there was a span of 10 bases. The CDR3 loop spans 13 amino acids. Germline CDR1 SGDLS, CDR2 YYNGEE. CDR3 DNA sequence: TGTGCCAGCAGCGTAGATCCTAGTTTTGAGCAGTTCTTC. Translated, it gives CASSVDPSFEQFF.

This clonotype was picked up one time. The junction differs from germline at one of its ends, possibly a read error. V is TRBV12-3 or TRBV12-4 and J is TRBJ1-2; 7 bases line up with TRBD1. The CDR3 covers 14 residues. This CDR3 reads CANSSADRVYGYTF. As DNA, the CDR3 is TGTGCCAACAGTTCTGCAGACAGGGTCTATGGCTACACCTTC.

This clonotype was seen at least ten times. J is TRBJ1-4 and V is TRBV7-2; D is perhaps TRBD1 (5 bases). CDR1 is SGHTA, CDR2 FQGNSA, per germline. V was shortened by 5 bases and J by 7 bases, with 17 bases between the two germline ends. CDR3 length: 15 amino acids. This CDR3 is CASSPSGTSGEKLFF. The CDR3, as DNA: TGTGCCAGCAGCCCATCCGGGACCTCCGGTGAAAAACTGTTTTTT. Variable domain in full (rest from reference TRBV7-2 and TRBJ1-4): GAGVSQSPSNKVTEKGKDVELRCDPISGHTALYWYRQSLGQGLEFLIYFQGNSAPDKSGLPSDRFSAERTGGSVSTLTIQRTQQEDSAVYLCASSPSGTSGEKLFFGSGTQLSVL.

J is TRBJ2-7 and V is TRBV9; D unresolved. V lost 0 bases and J 6 bases, leaving 13 bases between the germline ends. This CDR3 spans 14 amino acids. The germline V gene encodes CDR1 SGDLS and CDR2 YYNGEE. The CDR3 sequence: CASSVELGSAEQYF. The DNA for the CDR3 is TGTGCCAGCAGCGTAGAGTTGGGATCTGCCGAGCAGTACTTC.

This clonotype was counted ten times or more. The chain employs TRBV7-2 and TRBJ2-7, with TRBD1 identical over 7 bases. The CDR3 is 13 amino acids. CDR1 SGHTA and CDR2 FQGNSA come from the germline V gene. The J segment lost 4 bases and the V segment lost 6 bases, leaving 6 bases of the junction unmatched. The CDR3 loop is CASSRTGIYEQYF. CDR3 DNA: TGTGCCAGCAGTCGGACAGGAATTTACGAGCAGTACTTC.

The chain is built from TRBV20-1 and TRBJ1-1, with 12 bases matching TRBD1. Germline trimming cut 6 bases from V and 5 bases from J; bases unmatched to any gene: 10. Germline V CDR1 and CDR2: DFQATT, SNEGSKA (reference sequence). The CDR3 extends over 15 amino acids. The CDR3 DNA is TGCAGTGCCGCCGGGACAGGGGGCCGGGCGACTGAAGCTTTCTTT. Amino acid sequence: CSAAGTGGRATEAFF.

The chain carries TRBV7-8 and TRBJ1-5; D is undetermined. Germline V CDR1 and CDR2: SGHVS, FQNEAQ. The CDR3 length is 15 residues. Trimming took 5 bases from V and 6 from J, leaving 17 bases between them. The CDR3 protein is CASSPPRGEGQPQHF. The DNA for the CDR3 is TGTGCCAGCAGCCCCCCTCGGGGAGAAGGTCAGCCCCAGCATTTT.

Here the CDR3 DNA reads TGTGCCAGCAGCTCGGTGGATCCCAACACCGGGGAGCTGTTTTTT. Its translation is CASSSVDPNTGELFF. The chain carries TRBV6-2 or TRBV6-3 and TRBJ2-2; no firm D call. Trimming removed 6 bases at V and 2 bases at J, with 13 bases between. The CDR3 is 15 amino acids. Germline lookup yields CDR1 MNHEY and CDR2 SVGEGT.

The chain recombines TRBV6-1 with TRBJ2-5; D unresolved. With 8 bases removed from V and 0 bases from J, the gap between germline ends came to 10 bases. Germline-derived CDR1 and CDR2 are MNHNS and SASEGT. The CDR3 has 13 amino acids. The CDR3 DNA reads as TGTGCCAGCTCTCGAAAGTACCAAGAGACCCAGTACTTC. It yields the protein CASSRKYQETQYF.

This clonotype was found once. The V and J genes are TRBV6-2 or TRBV6-3 and TRBJ1-2; no firm D call. V was pared by 7 bases and J by 6 bases, with 15 bases between. The CDR3 is 13 amino acids. CDR1 is MNHEY and CDR2 is SVGEGT in the germline V gene. The DNA for the CDR3 is TGTGCCAGCAACATTGGTAGGGCGAATGGCTACACCTTC. Residues: CASNIGRANGYTF.

This clonotype was seen repeatedly, ten times or more. This chain connects TRBV13 to TRBJ2-7; maybe TRBD1 (6 bases). The V end lost 5 bases, the J end lost 7 bases, and 15 bases lay between the germline ends. CDR1 and CDR2 from the germline V gene are PRHDT and FYEKMQ (reference sequence). This CDR3 contains 13 residues. The chain's CDR3 is CASSGDTRREQYF. CDR3 coding DNA: TGTGCCAGCAGCGGGGACACCCGCAGGGAGCAGTACTTC.

CDR3 DNA sequence: TGTGCCAGCAGTTACTCGTCAGGGTCCCAGTTCCGCACTGAAGCTTTCTTT. Protein product: CASSYSSGSQFRTEAFF. The V and J genes are TRBV6-2 or TRBV6-3 and TRBJ1-1; possible D gene TRBD1, 5 bases. The CDR3 has 17 amino acids. Germline V gene sequence: CDR1 MNHEY, CDR2 SVGEGT. The germline V and J ends were trimmed by 0 bases and 4 bases, with 18 bases remaining between them.

The CDR3 DNA sequence: TGTGCCAGCAGTAGGGGAAACGATCCCTACGAGCAGTACTTC. This codes for CASSRGNDPYEQYF. This chain links TRBV6-5 with TRBJ2-7, with a weak D call TRBD1 (5 bases). The V end lost 5 bases, the J end lost 2 bases, and 13 bases lay between the germline ends. In germline, CDR1 is MNHEY, CDR2 SVGAGI. The CDR3 has 14 residues.

This chain joins TRBV30 and TRBJ1-2; D is unclear. The CDR3 extends over 13 amino acids. With 5 bases removed from V and 4 bases from J, the gap between germline ends came to 14 bases. Germline V lookup: CDR1 GTSNPN, CDR2 SVGIG (reference sequence). CDR3 coding DNA: TGTGCCTGGGGGCGCCGAAGAGGCTATGGCTACACCTTC. Its protein product is CAWGRRRGYGYTF. The full variable domain, in which reference TRBV30 and TRBJ1-2 provide the parts outside the CDR3, is SQTIHQWPATLVQPVGSPLSLECTVEGTSNPNLYWYRQAAGRGLQLLFYSVGIGQISSEVPQNLSASRPQDRQFILSSKKLLLSDSGFYLCAWGRRRGYGYTFGSGTRLTVV.

This clonotype showed up just a few times. The V gene is TRBV15, the J gene TRBJ2-7; tentatively, D is TRBD2 (7 bases). This CDR3 has 15 residues. CDR1 LNHNV and CDR2 YYDKDF come from the germline V gene (reference sequence). Trimming removed 0 bases at V and 4 bases at J, with 13 bases between. The CDR3 sequence is CATSRDTGGRYEQYF. CDR3 DNA sequence: TGTGCCACCAGCAGAGATACGGGGGGCAGGTACGAGCAGTACTTC. Looking up the rest from reference TRBV15 and TRBJ2-7 gives the full variable domain: DAMVIQNPRYQVTQFGKPVTLSCSQTLNHNVMYWYQQKSSQAPKLLFHYYDKDFNNEADTPDNFQSRRPNTSFCFLDIRSPGLGDTAMYLCATSRDTGGRYEQYFGPGTRLTVT.

The chain recombines TRBV6-5 with TRBJ2-5, with D tentatively TRBD2 (5 bases). The CDR3 spans 13 residues. Trimming removed 6 bases from V and 4 bases from J, with 12 bases in between. The germline V gene encodes CDR1 MNHEY and CDR2 SVGAGI. The CDR3 DNA reads TGTGCCAGCAGCCTAGCCCCCCCAGAGACCCAGTACTTC. Translating gives CASSLAPPETQYF.

This rearrangement joins TRBV20-1 to TRBJ2-7; TRBD2 aligns across 9 bases. The CDR3 has 18 amino acids. Germline V gives CDR1 DFQATT, CDR2 SNEGSKA (reference sequence). Germline trimming cut 6 bases from V and 3 bases from J; bases unmatched to any gene: 21. For the CDR3, the DNA is TGCAGTGCAACTGGAGTAGCGGGGGCGAACTCAGGAAACTACGAGCAGTACTTC. Its protein product is CSATGVAGANSGNYEQYF.

The chain links TRBV29-1 to TRBJ2-7; no clear D. There are 15 residues in the CDR3. V lost 7 bases, J lost 3 bases, and 22 bases lay in between. The germline V gene encodes CDR1 SQVTM and CDR2 ANQGSEA. CDR3 in DNA: TGCAGCGCCCCGATGCCCACCCTGGGGATCTACGAGCAGTACTTC. Its protein product is CSAPMPTLGIYEQYF.

The gene calls are TRBV6-2 or TRBV6-3 and TRBJ1-4; tentatively, D is TRBD1 (6 bases). The CDR3 loop spans 12 amino acids. Trimming shortened V by 4 bases and J by 8 bases, and 8 bases separated the two germline ends. Germline V CDR1 and CDR2: MNHEY, SVGEGT. The chain's CDR3 is CASSWTAEKLFF. The CDR3 DNA sequence: TGTGCCAGCAGTTGGACAGCGGAAAAACTGTTTTTT.

This clonotype showed up just a few times. The chain joins TRBV6-6 to TRBJ2-7; D is possibly TRBD2 (6 bases). This CDR3 is 15 amino acids long. Germline CDR1 reads MNHNY; CDR2 reads SVGAGI (reference sequence). Trimming shortened V by 1 base and J by 0 bases, and 10 bases separated the two germline ends. The DNA of the CDR3 is TGTGCCAGCAGTTACTTGGGGGGAGGCTCCTACGAGCAGTACTTC. This codes for CASSYLGGGSYEQYF.

The genes are TRBV20-1 and TRBJ2-1; no clear D. The J call may be faulty, since TRBJ2-7 better matches the DNA end. The CDR3 extends over 14 amino acids. Germline CDR1 DFQATT, CDR2 SNEGSKA (reference sequence). The CDR3 region is CSARWPGRANEQYF. CDR3 coding DNA: TGCAGTGCTAGGTGGCCCGGAAGAGCCAATGAGCAGTACTTC.

The chain couples TRBV20-1 to TRBJ2-3, with 13 positions matching TRBD2. The V gene end was trimmed by 5 bases and the J gene end by 3 bases; junction bases not matched to a gene: 14. The length of the CDR3 is 18 residues. Germline V gene lookup returns CDR1 DFQATT and CDR2 SNEGSKA (reference sequence). The CDR3 nucleotides read TGCAGTGCTGGATCCAGACTAGCGGGGGGCTTGTTAACAGATACGCAGTATTTT. Amino acids: CSAGSRLAGGLLTDTQYF.

The genes are TRBV12-3 or TRBV12-4 and TRBJ1-2, with D hard to call. The V end was cut by 8 bases, the J end by 2 bases, with 12 bases between. The CDR3 sequence is 13 residues long. The CDR3 region has the DNA TGTGCCAGCCAACGGACGGAGAACTATGGCTACACCTTC. Protein: CASQRTENYGYTF.

This clonotype was counted a few times. J is TRBJ2-3 and V is TRBV19; D is uncertain. This CDR3 has 13 amino acids. Trimming removed 4 bases from V and 5 bases from J, with 10 bases in between. Germline V gene data show CDR1 as LNHDA and CDR2 as SQIVND (reference sequence). The CDR3 DNA reads TGTGCCAGTAGTAACCCGTCGAGAGATACGCAGTATTTT. Its protein product is CASSNPSRDTQYF.

Remarks on this clonotype: This may be a read error: a much more frequent sequence differs by one nucleotide. The genes are TRBV20-1 and TRBJ2-2; weak D call: TRBD2 (7 bases). V shed 5 bases and J shed 4 bases, with 14 bases lying between them. Per the germline V gene, CDR1 is DFQATT and CDR2 is SNEGSKA (reference sequence). This CDR3 region has 14 residues. Written as DNA, the CDR3 is TGCAGTGCTCCCGGACGGGGGGCCACCGGGGAGCTGTTTTTT. Its translation: CSAPGRGATGELFF.

To note about this clonotype: At one end the junction does not follow the germline gene, possibly because of a read error. The chain links TRBV20-1 to TRBJ2-7; 9 bases are shared with TRBD2. The germline CDR1 and CDR2 sequences are DFQATT and SNEGSKA (reference sequence). The CDR3 covers 15 residues. The CDR3 coding sequence is TGCAATGCTGCCGACCCGGGACTAGCTAACTACGAGCAGTACTTC. Translated: CNAADPGLANYEQYF.

V and J are TRBV11-2 and TRBJ2-7; no firm D call. Trimming removed 1 base from V and 1 base from J, with 11 bases in between. Germline CDR1 SGHAT, CDR2 FQNNGV. CDR3 size: 15 residues. This CDR3 reads CASSLGAGLSYEQYF. The CDR3 DNA sequence: TGTGCCAGCAGCTTAGGGGCAGGATTATCCTACGAGCAGTACTTC.

For this clonotype: Sequence at one end of the junction differs from germline and may be a read error. This chain connects TRBV3-1 to TRBJ2-5, with D perhaps given as TRBD1 or TRBD2 (5 bases each). CDR1 LGHDT and CDR2 YNNKEL come from the germline V gene (reference sequence). The CDR3 spans 16 residues. In nucleotides, the CDR3 is TGTGCCAGCAGCCAAGCGATGGGACGGAGACAAGGGACCCAGTACTTC. This sequence encodes CASSQAMGRRQGTQYF.

This clonotype was counted a few times. The chain couples TRBV12-3 or TRBV12-4 to TRBJ1-6; tentatively, D is TRBD1 (5 bases). There are 14 residues in the CDR3. V lost 6 bases and J lost 7, with 13 bases in between. CDR3 sequence: CASRDSGGNSPLHF. In nucleotides, the CDR3 is TGTGCCAGCAGAGACAGCGGGGGGAATTCACCCCTCCACTTT.

The chain is built from TRBV9 and TRBJ2-3; no firm D call. Germline V gene lookup returns CDR1 SGDLS and CDR2 YYNGEE. The CDR3 covers 15 residues. Trimming shortened V by 4 bases and J by 5 bases, and 17 bases separated the two germline ends. CDR3 loop: CASSPGPLPVDTQYF. The CDR3 DNA reads TGTGCCAGCAGCCCCGGGCCGTTACCGGTAGATACGCAGTATTTT.